The source of this T cell receptor (beta chain) is a study of blood T cells in healthy people across ages. Study-wide results and limits: TCR beta diversity tracked closely with naive T cell percentage.

Peripheral blood from each donor was collected in a volume of approximately 9.2 milliliters. PBMCs numbering at least 6 million were isolated per sample. The use of a sample-barcoded 5' primer and a J-beta primer mix characterized a second PCR of about 7 to 12 cycles. Every cDNA molecule carried a tag from a template-switch adaptor bearing 12 random nucleotides. TCRdb processed the 5' RACE reads anew with MiXCR; each CDR3 protein has one entry. The sample has hundreds of thousands of distinct CDR3 sequences, about 30% seen once. In this sample, this clonotype turned up many times. Its antigen is not identified. J lost 4 bases, V lost 4 bases, and 11 bases had no gene match. This CDR3 comprises 17 residues. Germline V gene lookup returns CDR1 LGHNA and CDR2 YNFKEQ.

The chain joins TRBV4-2 to TRBJ2-1, with TRBD2 identical over 9 bases. This receptor was identified in an elderly woman in good health. Material: blood. The CDR3 reads CASSPARTSGFYNEQFF. CDR3 bases: TGTGCCAGCAGCCCTGCACGTACTAGCGGGTTTTACAATGAGCAGTTCTTC.